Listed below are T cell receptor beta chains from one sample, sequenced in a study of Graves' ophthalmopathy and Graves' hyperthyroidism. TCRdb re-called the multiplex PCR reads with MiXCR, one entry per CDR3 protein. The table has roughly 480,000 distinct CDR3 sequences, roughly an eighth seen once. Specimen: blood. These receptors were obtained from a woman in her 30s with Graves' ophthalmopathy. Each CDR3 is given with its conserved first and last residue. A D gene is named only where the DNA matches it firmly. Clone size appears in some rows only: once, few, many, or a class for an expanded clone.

CDR3nt: TGTGCCAGCAGTGAATTCGGGGTAAACTATGGCTACACCTTC
CDR3aa: CASSEFGVNYGYTF
v_gene: TRBV25-1
j_gene: TRBJ1-2
d_gene: NA
abundance: NA

CDR3nt: TGTGCCAGCAGTAAGGGGACCGTAACGAGTTACGAGCAGTACTTC
CDR3aa: CASSKGTVTSYEQYF
v_gene: TRBV6-1
j_gene: TRBJ2-7
d_gene: NA
abundance: many

CDR3nt: TGCGCCAGCAGTGATCTACATCTCGGAACACAGGGTACCTACGAGCAGTACTTC
CDR3aa: CASSDLHLGTQGTYEQYF
v_gene: TRBV10-1
j_gene: TRBJ2-7
d_gene: NA
abundance: many

CDR3nt: TGTGCCAGTAGTATCTCGGGAGGAACCGGGGAGCTGTTGTTT
CDR3aa: CASSISGGTGELLF
v_gene: TRBV19
j_gene: TRBJ2-2
d_gene: TRBD2
abundance: NA

CDR3nt: TGTGCCAGCAGCGAATCGGGACTAGCAGGGCCCCAAGAGACCCAGTACTTC
CDR3aa: CASSESGLAGPQETQYF
v_gene: TRBV7-3
j_gene: TRBJ2-5
d_gene: TRBD2
abundance: many

CDR3nt: TGTGCCTGGAGTTGGTTCGCCGACACCGGGGAGCTGTTTTTT
CDR3aa: CAWSWFADTGELFF
v_gene: TRBV30
j_gene: TRBJ2-2
d_gene: NA
abundance: many

CDR3nt: TGTGCCAGCAGCCCGGGGACAATTGAAGCATTATATTATGGCTACACCTTC
CDR3aa: CASSPGTIEALYYGYTF
v_gene: TRBV11-2
j_gene: TRBJ1-2
d_gene: NA
abundance: NA

CDR3nt: TGTGCCAGCAGTCCTACCGGGACAGGCCGGAACACTGAAGCTTTCTTT
CDR3aa: CASSPTGTGRNTEAFF
v_gene: TRBV27
j_gene: TRBJ1-1
d_gene: TRBD1
abundance: many

CDR3nt: TGTGCCAGCAGCTTGGCCTTGGGAACAGGCTCCTACGAGCAGTACTTC
CDR3aa: CASSLALGTGSYEQYF
v_gene: TRBV5-4
j_gene: TRBJ2-7
d_gene: NA
abundance: few

CDR3nt: TGTGCCAGCAAACCCTGGTCCCAAGAGACCCAGTACTTC
CDR3aa: CASKPWSQETQYF
v_gene: TRBV2
j_gene: TRBJ2-5
d_gene: NA
abundance: many

CDR3nt: TGTGCCAGCACGGACAACACAGATACGCAGTATTTT
CDR3aa: CASTDNTDTQYF
v_gene: TRBV9
j_gene: TRBJ2-3
d_gene: NA
abundance: many

CDR3nt: TGCAGCCGGCCGGGACAGGGGGACTACGAGCAGTACTTC
CDR3aa: CSRPGQGDYEQYF
v_gene: TRBV20-1
j_gene: TRBJ2-7
d_gene: TRBD1
abundance: many

CDR3nt: TGTGCCAGCAGCCCCGAGGAGGGGGCGAGGGGTGGCTACACCTTC
CDR3aa: CASSPEEGARGGYTF
v_gene: TRBV12-3/TRBV12-4
j_gene: TRBJ1-2
d_gene: TRBD1
abundance: many

CDR3nt: TGTGCCAGCAGCTTAGGTCTGGGGGGAGCTTTCTTT
CDR3aa: CASSLGLGGAFF
v_gene: TRBV7-2
j_gene: TRBJ1-1
d_gene: NA
abundance: many

CDR3nt: TGTGCCAGTAGTCTCGACAGCGACTATGGCTACACCTTC
CDR3aa: CASSLDSDYGYTF
v_gene: TRBV19
j_gene: TRBJ1-2
d_gene: NA
abundance: many

CDR3nt: TGTGCCAGCAGCCCCACAGGGGGTTACCAGCCCCAGCATTTT
CDR3aa: CASSPTGGYQPQHF
v_gene: TRBV7-8
j_gene: TRBJ1-5
d_gene: TRBD1
abundance: many

CDR3nt: TGCAGTGCTAGAGTTCTGGGGAATCAGCCCCAGCATTTT
CDR3aa: CSARVLGNQPQHF
v_gene: TRBV20-1
j_gene: TRBJ1-5
d_gene: NA
abundance: many

CDR3nt: TGTGCCACCAGTGATGCAGATCACAGGGGGAACTATGGCTACACCTTC
CDR3aa: CATSDADHRGNYGYTF
v_gene: TRBV24-1
j_gene: TRBJ1-2
d_gene: TRBD1
abundance: many

CDR3nt: TGTGCCACCAGTGATCTCGTCGGCTACACCTTC
CDR3aa: CATSDLVGYTF
v_gene: TRBV24-1
j_gene: TRBJ1-2
d_gene: NA
abundance: few

CDR3nt: TGTGCCTGGAGCCTCGTGGGTTCCTACGAGCAGTACTTC
CDR3aa: CAWSLVGSYEQYF
v_gene: TRBV30
j_gene: TRBJ2-7
d_gene: NA
abundance: many